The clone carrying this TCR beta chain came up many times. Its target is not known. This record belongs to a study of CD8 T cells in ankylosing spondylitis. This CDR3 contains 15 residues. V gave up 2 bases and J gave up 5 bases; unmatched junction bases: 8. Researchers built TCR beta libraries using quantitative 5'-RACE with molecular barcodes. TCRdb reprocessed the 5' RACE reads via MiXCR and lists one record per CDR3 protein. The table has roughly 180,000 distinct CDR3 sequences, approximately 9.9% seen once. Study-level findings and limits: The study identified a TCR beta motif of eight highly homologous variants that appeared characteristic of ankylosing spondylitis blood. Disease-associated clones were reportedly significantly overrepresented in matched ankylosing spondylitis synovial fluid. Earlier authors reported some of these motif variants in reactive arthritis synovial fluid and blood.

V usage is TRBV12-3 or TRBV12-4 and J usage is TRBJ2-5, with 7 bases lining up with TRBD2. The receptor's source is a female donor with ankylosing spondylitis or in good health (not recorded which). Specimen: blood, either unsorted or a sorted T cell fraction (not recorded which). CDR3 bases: TGTGCCAGCAGTTTATATAGCGGGCGGCCGGAGACCCAGTACTTC. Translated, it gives CASSLYSGRPETQYF.